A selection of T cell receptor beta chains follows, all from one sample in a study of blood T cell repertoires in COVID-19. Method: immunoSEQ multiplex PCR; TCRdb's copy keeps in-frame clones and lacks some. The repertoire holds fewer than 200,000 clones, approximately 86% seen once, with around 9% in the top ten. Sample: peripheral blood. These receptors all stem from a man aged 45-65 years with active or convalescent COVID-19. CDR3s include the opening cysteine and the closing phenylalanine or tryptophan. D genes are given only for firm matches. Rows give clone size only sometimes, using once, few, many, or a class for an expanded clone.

CDR3aa: CASSRPGKAEAFF
CDR3nt: TGTGCCAGCTCACGTCCAGGAAAGGCTGAAGCTTTCTTT
j_gene: TRBJ1-1
d_gene: -
abundance: once
v_gene: TRBV18

CDR3aa: CASSKVGQSYEQYF
CDR3nt: TGTGCCAGCAGTAAGGTGGGACAGTCCTACGAGCAGTACTTC
j_gene: TRBJ2-7
d_gene: TRBD1
abundance: -
v_gene: TRBV28

CDR3aa: CAWSVVGTGITGELFF
CDR3nt: TGTGCCTGGAGTGTAGTCGGGACAGGGATCACCGGGGAGCTGTTTTTT
j_gene: TRBJ2-2
d_gene: TRBD1
abundance: once
v_gene: TRBV30

CDR3aa: CASSLVGGGTDTQYF
CDR3nt: TGTGCCAGCAGCTTAGTAGGGGGTGGGACAGATACGCAGTATTTT
j_gene: TRBJ2-3
d_gene: -
abundance: -
v_gene: TRBV11-1

CDR3aa: CASTQTRSTEAFF
CDR3nt: TGTGCCAGCACCCAGACCCGGAGCACTGAAGCTTTCTTT
j_gene: TRBJ1-1
d_gene: -
abundance: -
v_gene: TRBV6-5

CDR3aa: CATSDGKAGAGPDTQYF
CDR3nt: TGTGCCACCAGTGATGGAAAGGCGGGAGCAGGGCCAGATACGCAGTATTTT
j_gene: TRBJ2-3
d_gene: TRBD2
abundance: -
v_gene: TRBV24-1

CDR3aa: CASSLDRNQPQHF
CDR3nt: TGTGCCAGCAGTTTGGACAGAAATCAGCCCCAGCATTTT
j_gene: TRBJ1-5
d_gene: -
abundance: -
v_gene: TRBV27

CDR3aa: CASSHYSGGTNNSPLHF
CDR3nt: TGTGCCAGCAGTCATTATAGTGGGGGCACCAATAATTCACCCCTCCACTTT
j_gene: TRBJ1-6
d_gene: -
abundance: -
v_gene: TRBV5-6

CDR3aa: CASSQHGTAYEQYF
CDR3nt: TGTGCCAGCAGCCAACATGGGACAGCATACGAGCAGTACTTC
j_gene: TRBJ2-7
d_gene: TRBD1
abundance: -
v_gene: TRBV3-1/TRBV3-2

CDR3aa: CASSLGQDYGYTF
CDR3nt: TGTGCCAGCAGTTTAGGACAGGACTATGGCTACACCTTC
j_gene: TRBJ1-2
d_gene: TRBD1
abundance: -
v_gene: TRBV2

CDR3aa: CASSLDRRAEAFF
CDR3nt: TGTGCCAGCAGTTTAGACAGGAGGGCTGAAGCTTTCTTT
j_gene: TRBJ1-1
d_gene: -
abundance: -
v_gene: TRBV12-3/TRBV12-4

CDR3aa: CASSYVQQLGGNTIYF
CDR3nt: TGTGCCAGCAGTTACGTACAACAGCTCGGTGGAAACACCATATATTTT
j_gene: TRBJ1-3
d_gene: -
abundance: -
v_gene: TRBV6-6

CDR3aa: CASSRQQETQYF
CDR3nt: TGTGCCAGTAGCCGACAACAAGAGACCCAGTACTTC
j_gene: TRBJ2-5
d_gene: -
abundance: few
v_gene: TRBV19

CDR3aa: CSASQVSLAGDAYEQYF
CDR3nt: TGCAGTGCTAGTCAGGTTTCCCTAGCAGGGGATGCCTACGAGCAGTACTTC
j_gene: TRBJ2-7
d_gene: -
abundance: many
v_gene: TRBV20-1

CDR3aa: CASSVQSSGNTIYF
CDR3nt: TGTGCCAGTAGTGTACAAAGCTCTGGAAACACCATATATTTT
j_gene: TRBJ1-3
d_gene: -
abundance: few
v_gene: TRBV19

CDR3aa: CASSPLGGNEQFF
CDR3nt: TGTGCCAGCAGCCCCCTAGGGGGCAATGAGCAGTTCTTC
j_gene: TRBJ2-1
d_gene: -
abundance: -
v_gene: TRBV11-3

CDR3aa: CASSVNLAGGPGGELFF
CDR3nt: TGTGCCAGCAGTGTGAATTTAGCGGGAGGGCCTGGCGGGGAGCTGTTTTTT
j_gene: TRBJ2-2
d_gene: TRBD2
abundance: -
v_gene: TRBV2

CDR3aa: CASSSWDRGKGNGYTF
CDR3nt: TGTGCCAGTAGTTCATGGGACAGGGGAAAGGGCAATGGCTACACCTTC
j_gene: TRBJ1-2
d_gene: TRBD1
abundance: -
v_gene: TRBV19